The present entry profiles one T cell receptor beta chain with its context. This clone's antigen is unknown. Per-base quality was not reported, and no clone a single base away is much larger than it. The data derive from a study of post-analysis software for immune sequencing data (dated by TCRdb to about 2015). For the wider study: Recorded disease courses included relapsing-remitting, secondary progressive and progressive-relapsing multiple sclerosis, with some patients lacking subtype annotation. The patient repertoires were compared against approximately eleven previously published healthy control repertoires obtained from donors aged 6 to 25 years. A subset of samples was prepared in parallel using single-end sample barcoding, then pooled and co-amplified after Illumina adapter ligation.

The library was built by means of PCR. Reads for this sample came from an Illumina HiSeq 2500. To reduce PCR and sequencing biases, unique molecular identifiers were incorporated into the TCR beta cDNA libraries. Per 1 to 10 million input T cells, roughly 500,000 cDNA molecules were obtained, such that each molecule approximated one T cell. The same protocol used for the earlier healthy control dataset was applied to prepare and sequence the patient libraries. Within a given batch, samples were prepared together, multiplexed and sequenced on the same HiSeq lane. The original pipeline was this. MIGEC was used to process the raw barcoded reads, and molecular identifier groups with only a single read were discarded before consensus assembly and CDR3 extraction. VDJtools was used for post-analysis of the clonotype tables, with diversity normalized by down-sampling every dataset to the smallest sample size. In repertoire overlap clustering, CDR3 amino acid sequences, but not nucleotide sequences, were matched to correct batch-related cross-sample contamination. TCRdb redid the processing of the public reads, applying fastp at Q25 and MiXCR, and retained in-frame beta chains. Rows merge per CDR3 protein into single entries with the most common DNA and genes. These V and J calls rely on TCRdb rather than the paper's analysis. For this sample the table gives under 900,000 distinct CDR3 sequences, of which approximately 53% were detected only once. Of the sample, roughly 4.4% falls within the top ten clones.

General conclusions and limits of the study: Significantly higher frequencies in patients than in controls were found for roughly 5 TRBV segments, including TRBV5-6, TRBV5-1 and TRBV20-1. The control group was slightly older than the multiple sclerosis patient group. When samples were clustered directly using the F measure, samples prepared in the same batch co-clustered strongly, which prompted a batch-effect correction. Compared with controls, multiple sclerosis patients had significantly lower normalized Chao1 diversity, a finding suggesting substantial peripheral T-cell clonal expansion.

TCR beta repertoires were profiled from peripheral blood of about a dozen young patients with multiple sclerosis to demonstrate the VDJtools post-analysis software. Multiple sclerosis patients were children and adolescents aged about 6 to 16 years. CDR1 and CDR2, per the germline V gene, are SQVTM and ANQGSEA. The CDR3 goes from the cysteine to the phenylalanine over 12 residues. Of all the DNA, just the CDR3 is kept, 36 bases in frame from base 1. V sheds 3 bases and J sheds 1 base, leaving 6 bases between their ends. Sequenced: blood. The receptor was isolated from a girl under 18 with multiple sclerosis. This receptor chain uses TRBV29-1 and TRBJ1-1, with an unclear D gene assignment. The CDR3 is CSVDRGNTEAFF. The sequence in DNA is TGCAGCGTTGACCGGGGGAACACTGAAGCTTTCTTT.